This T cell receptor (beta chain) was found in a study of T cells in Graves' hyperthyroidism and ophthalmopathy. The V segment lost 5 bases and the J segment 5 bases; nucleotides outside the gene matches: 5. The CDR3 length is 12 residues. From germline, CDR1 is SQVTM and CDR2 ANQGSEA. This clonotype was seen a few times. What it recognizes is unknown. Regarding the study as a whole: Stable hyperthyroidism was separated from ophthalmopathy by a model based on 13 V-J features.

Researchers took RNA transcripts and amplified the TCR beta CDR3 regions from them. An initial round of RT-PCR targeting the TCR CDR3 relied on the HTBI primer set. Via MiXCR, TCRdb re-called the multiplex PCR reads, giving one row per CDR3 protein. The table shows roughly 400,000 distinct CDR3 sequences, with over 12% occurring only once. This clonotype was obtained from a man over 45 with Graves' ophthalmopathy. This chain joins TRBV29-1 and TRBJ2-7, with 8 bases identical to TRBD1. The sample was blood. The CDR3: CSVRTGSHEQYF. CDR3 bases: TGCAGCGTTCGGACAGGGAGCCACGAGCAGTACTTC.